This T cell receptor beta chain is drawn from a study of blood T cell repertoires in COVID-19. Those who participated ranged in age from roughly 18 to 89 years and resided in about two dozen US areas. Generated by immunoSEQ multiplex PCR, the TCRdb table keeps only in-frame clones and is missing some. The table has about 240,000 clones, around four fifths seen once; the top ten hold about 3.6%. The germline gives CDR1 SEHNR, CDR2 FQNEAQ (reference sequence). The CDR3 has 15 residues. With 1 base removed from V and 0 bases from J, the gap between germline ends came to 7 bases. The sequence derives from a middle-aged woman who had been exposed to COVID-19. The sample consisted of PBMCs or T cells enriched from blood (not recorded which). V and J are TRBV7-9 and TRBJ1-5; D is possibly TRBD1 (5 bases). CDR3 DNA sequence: TGTGCCAGCAGCTTAGAAGGGGATAGCAATCAGCCCCAGCATTTT. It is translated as CASSLEGDSNQPQHF.